This T cell receptor beta chain was obtained from a study of tumor-infiltrating lymphocytes in oesophageal squamous cell carcinoma. This clonotype appeared many times. MiXCR, applied by TCRdb to the PCR reads, yields one record per CDR3 protein. The sample contains approximately 12,000 distinct CDR3 sequences, 55% of which appear only once. This CDR3 comprises 17 residues. Germline assignment: CDR1 SEHNR and CDR2 FQNEAQ (reference sequence). The junction had 4 bases not matched to a gene; V was cut back by 6 bases and J by 0 bases. This TCR was recovered from a male donor with esophageal squamous cell carcinoma. The V call is TRBV7-9, the J call TRBJ2-2; TRBD2 aligns across 13 bases. Sequenced sample: esophageal tumor tissue. The CDR3 sequence is CASRPTSGGANTGELFF. Here the CDR3 DNA reads TGTGCCAGCAGACCTACTAGCGGGGGGGCGAACACCGGGGAGCTGTTTTTT. Full variable domain (outside the CDR3, taken from reference TRBV7-9 and TRBJ2-2): DTGVSQNPRHKITKRGQNVTFRCDPISEHNRLYWYRQTLGQGPEFLTYFQNEAQLEKSRLLSDRFSAERPKGSFSTLEIQRTEQGDSAMYLCASRPTSGGANTGELFFGEGSRLTVL.